This entry describes one T cell receptor beta chain. Some clones are missing from TCRdb's copy, which holds only in-frame ones; the method was immunoSEQ multiplex PCR. Found here are 35,000 to 50,000 clones, roughly nine tenths of them singletons; the top ten hold around 15%. The data were obtained in a study of blood T cell repertoires in COVID-19. This clonotype originated in a man in his 70s with active COVID-19. The sample taken for sequencing was peripheral blood.

The CDR3 region has the DNA TGTGCCAGCAGCGCAGATGTCAGGGGGTGGGAGACCCAGTACTTC. Its translation is CASSADVRGWETQYF. The rearrangement joins TRBV7-2 to TRBJ2-5, with 7 bases fitting TRBD1. This CDR3 is built from 15 residues. With 5 bases clipped from V and 5 bases from J, the junction kept 11 bases outside the gene matches. The germline V gene encodes CDR1 SGHTA and CDR2 FQGNSA. The full variable domain, with the rest looked up from reference TRBV7-2 and TRBJ2-5, is GAGVSQSPSNKVTEKGKDVELRCDPISGHTALYWYRQSLGQGLEFLIYFQGNSAPDKSGLPSDRFSAERTGGSVSTLTIQRTQQEDSAVYLCASSADVRGWETQYFGPGTRLLVL.